The 21 T cell receptor beta chains in this list originate from one sample, sequenced in a study of response to subunit inactivated influenza vaccine. TCRdb reprocessed the RT-PCR reads with MiXCR, giving one entry per CDR3 protein. Among over 650,000 distinct CDR3 sequences, about 18% were seen once, and the ten largest hold about a tenth. The sequences come from PBMCs from blood, collected approximately 5 days after vaccination. The receptor set was obtained from a man between 50 and 59 years old who received an inactivated influenza vaccine.

This clonotype was detected ten times or more. V is TRBV12-3 or TRBV12-4 and J is TRBJ2-3, with TRBD2 as a possible D gene (6 bases). CDR3 length: 12 residues. V lost 2 bases to trimming and J lost 7 bases, with 7 bases between them. CDR3 protein: CASSLLANTQYF. CDR3 sequence (DNA): TGTGCCAGCAGTTTACTAGCGAATACGCAGTATTTT.

The J gene is TRBJ2-2, the V gene TRBV9, with no clear D. This CDR3 is built from 12 residues. Trimming left V 0 bases short and J 7 bases short, with 4 bases between. Germline V CDR1 and CDR2: SGDLS, YYNGEE. CDR3 protein: CASSVAGGELFF. DNA of the CDR3: TGTGCCAGCAGCGTAGCAGGCGGGGAGCTGTTTTTT.

This clonotype was picked up many times. The chain uses TRBV12-3 or TRBV12-4 and TRBJ2-7, with 12 bases matching TRBD2. CDR3 length: 15 amino acids. V gave up 2 bases and J gave up 4 bases; unmatched junction bases: 3. CDR3 DNA sequence: TGTGCCAGCAGTTTACTAGCGGGAGGGCCTTACGAGCAGTACTTC. Protein product: CASSLLAGGPYEQYF.

The sample holds a few counts of this clonotype. This chain joins TRBV5-1 and TRBJ1-4, with D possibly being TRBD1 (5 bases). Germline CDR1 reads SGHRS; CDR2 reads YFSETQ. CDR3 size: 17 residues. The V end lost 4 bases, the J end lost 2 bases, and 18 bases lay between the germline ends. CDR3 residues: CASSTGVSGATNEKLFF. In DNA form, the CDR3 reads TGCGCCAGCAGCACGGGGGTCTCCGGTGCGACTAATGAAAAACTGTTTTTT.

Many counts were recorded for this clonotype. The J gene is TRBJ1-1, the V gene TRBV12-3 or TRBV12-4, with D maybe TRBD1 (5 bases). Trimming took 3 bases from V and 5 from J, leaving 13 bases between them. The CDR3 is 14 residues long. CDR3 amino acids: CASSFSRDGTEAFF. The CDR3 DNA reads as TGTGCCAGCAGTTTTTCCAGGGACGGAACTGAAGCTTTCTTT.

The chain uses TRBV7-2 and TRBJ2-5; 11 bases align to TRBD2. Germline V gives CDR1 SGHTA, CDR2 FQGNSA. The CDR3 covers 15 residues. The trim removed 2 bases at V and 5 bases at J, leaving 4 bases unmatched. CDR3 DNA: TGTGCCAGCAGCTTATCTAGCGGGGGGCCGGAGACCCAGTACTTC. Encoded protein: CASSLSSGGPETQYF. Filled out from reference TRBV7-2 and TRBJ2-5, the complete variable domain reads GAGVSQSPSNKVTEKGKDVELRCDPISGHTALYWYRQSLGQGLEFLIYFQGNSAPDKSGLPSDRFSAERTGGSVSTLTIQRTQQEDSAVYLCASSLSSGGPETQYFGPGTRLLVL.

This chain connects TRBV6-1 to TRBJ2-7; the D is unclear. Trimming removed 2 bases from V and 2 bases from J, with 16 bases in between. This CDR3 comprises 16 residues. The V gene's germline CDR1 is MNHNS and CDR2 SASEGT. Here the CDR3 DNA reads TGTGCCAGCAGTGAATATTCGGCCAACCTAGCCTACGAGCAGTACTTC. It codes for CASSEYSANLAYEQYF.

This clonotype has only a few counts. The rearrangement joins TRBV27 to TRBJ2-1, with 9 bases lining up with TRBD1. Trimming at V came to 7 bases and at J to 7 bases, leaving 17 bases not matched to a gene. CDR1 is MNHEY and CDR2 is SMNVEV in the germline V gene (reference sequence). CDR3 length equals 17 residues. CDR3 sequence (DNA): TGTGCCAGCACCGGTAAACCACTGACAGGGGGGTGGAATGAGCAGTTCTTC. Translating it yields CASTGKPLTGGWNEQFF.

This chain joins TRBV20-1 and TRBJ1-1; possible D gene TRBD1, 6 bases. This CDR3 has 12 residues. V dropped 5 bases and J dropped 10 bases, with 17 bases sitting between them. The V gene's germline CDR1 is DFQATT and CDR2 SNEGSKA (reference sequence). Here the CDR3 reads CSAGPLGAGAFF. For the CDR3, the DNA is TGCAGTGCTGGCCCATTGGGGGCCGGAGCTTTCTTT.

The genes are TRBV4-1 and TRBJ1-2; tentatively, D is TRBD1 (5 bases). CDR1 is MGHRA, CDR2 YSYEKL, per germline. The CDR3 extends over 16 amino acids. Trimming removed 0 bases at V and 5 bases at J, with 16 bases between. CDR3 sequence: CASSQDRYTGAYGYTF. CDR3 DNA sequence: TGCGCCAGCAGCCAAGATCGGTACACTGGGGCGTATGGCTACACCTTC.

This clonotype was counted a few times. The CDR3 DNA reads as TGCGCCAGCAGCCGGGGCAGGGAGATAACTGAAGCTTTCTTT. Translated: CASSRGREITEAFF. The genes are TRBV4-3 and TRBJ1-1, with D perhaps matching TRBD1 (5 bases). Germline V gene data show CDR1 as LGHNA and CDR2 as YSLEER. The CDR3 is 14 amino acids. Trimming shortened V by 4 bases and J by 5 bases, and 14 bases separated the two germline ends.

V is TRBV5-6 and J is TRBJ2-7, with D hard to call. Trimming removed 4 bases from V and 5 bases from J, with 16 bases in between. Germline assignment: CDR1 SGHDT and CDR2 YYEEEE. The CDR3 covers 14 residues. CDR3 residues: CASSQSPVSHEQYF. CDR3 in DNA: TGTGCCAGCAGCCAGTCCCCAGTATCCCACGAGCAGTACTTC.

The rearrangement joins TRBV29-1 to TRBJ2-1, with D possibly being TRBD2 (6 bases). The CDR3 runs 15 residues. Trimming removed 0 bases at V and 2 bases at J, with 11 bases between. Per germline, CDR1 SQVTM and CDR2 ANQGSEA. CDR3 nucleotides: TGCAGCGTTGAAGACAGGGCGGGGACCTACAATGAGCAGTTCTTC. It encodes CSVEDRAGTYNEQFF.

This clonotype came up many times. The chain links TRBV7-2 to TRBJ2-2, with 10 positions matching TRBD2. CDR3 length equals 16 residues. From germline, CDR1 is SGHTA and CDR2 FQGNSA. After removal of 5 bases from V and 1 base from J, the junction contained 4 bases not matched to a gene. As DNA, the CDR3 is TGTGCCAGCAGCCCCCGGACTAGCGGGAACACCGGGGAGCTGTTTTTT. It codes for CASSPRTSGNTGELFF.

A few counts support this clonotype. The chain couples TRBV28 to TRBJ2-7; D is uncertain. The V gene's germline CDR1 is MDHEN and CDR2 SYDVKM. V lost 0 bases to trimming and J lost 1 base, with 16 bases between them. The CDR3 contains 17 residues. The CDR3 reads CASSLWSRQTLSYEQYF. DNA of the CDR3: TGTGCCAGCAGTTTATGGTCCCGGCAAACACTGTCCTACGAGCAGTACTTC.

This clonotype has only a few counts. V and J are TRBV5-6 and TRBJ1-6; the D gene is possibly TRBD1 (6 bases). The CDR3 consists of 16 residues. The germline CDR1 and CDR2 sequences are SGHDT and YYEEEE. V was pared by 4 bases and J by 4 bases, with 15 bases between. CDR3 in amino acids: CASSLMGHQYNSPLHF. In DNA, the CDR3 is TGTGCCAGCAGCCTGATGGGACACCAATATAATTCACCCCTCCACTTT.

Ten or more counts support this clonotype. The chain is built from TRBV12-3 or TRBV12-4 and TRBJ1-5; tentative D call: TRBD1 (6 bases). With 5 bases removed from V and 0 bases from J, the gap between germline ends came to 11 bases. The CDR3 contains 15 residues. CDR3 DNA sequence: TGTGCCAGCAGTCTTAGGACAGCTAGCAATCAGCCCCAGCATTTT. It yields the protein CASSLRTASNQPQHF.

The CDR3 reads CSASSSGGPRTQYF. CDR3 nucleotides: TGCAGTGCTTCCTCTAGCGGGGGACCGCGTACGCAGTATTTT. The rearrangement joins TRBV20-1 to TRBJ2-3, with TRBD2 matching 10 bases. Germline CDR1 and CDR2: DFQATT and SNEGSKA (reference sequence). V dropped 5 bases and J dropped 8; count of bases not matched to a gene: 10. This CDR3 comprises 14 residues.

This clonotype was observed a handful of times. This chain's CDR3 is CASSLLLTRDEQFF. CDR3 sequence (DNA): TGTGCCAGCAGCCTACTCCTTACTAGAGATGAGCAGTTCTTC. The chain carries TRBV11-2 and TRBJ2-1; tentative D call: TRBD2 (5 bases). In germline, CDR1 is SGHAT, CDR2 FQNNGV. This CDR3 contains 14 residues. V dropped 5 bases and J dropped 8 bases, with 16 bases sitting between them. The full variable domain, in which reference TRBV11-2 and TRBJ2-1 provide the parts outside the CDR3, is EAGVAQSPRYKIIEKRQSVAFWCNPISGHATLYWYQQILGQGPKLLIQFQNNGVVDDSQLPKDRFSAERLKGVDSTLKIQPAKLEDSAVYLCASSLLLTRDEQFFGPGTRLTVL.

The V call is TRBV10-3, the J call TRBJ2-1, with TRBD2 identical over 9 bases. J was trimmed by 2 bases and V by 4 bases; bases with no gene match: 3. CDR1 ENHRY and CDR2 SYGVKD come from the germline V gene. This CDR3 region has 15 residues. The CDR3 DNA follows: TGTGCCATCAGTGCGACTAGCGGAGCCTACAATGAGCAGTTCTTC. Encoded protein: CAISATSGAYNEQFF.

Only one count was recorded for this clonotype. The chain recombines TRBV6-2 or TRBV6-3 with TRBJ2-1; possibly TRBD2 for D (5 bases). The CDR3 contains 16 residues. Germline CDR1 MNHEY, CDR2 SVGEGT. With 2 bases removed from V and 8 bases from J, the gap between germline ends came to 19 bases. The DNA for the CDR3 is TGTGCCAGCAGTTACAAGGTGGGAGTGGCCCTCGATGAGCAGTTCTTC. This translates into CASSYKVGVALDEQFF.